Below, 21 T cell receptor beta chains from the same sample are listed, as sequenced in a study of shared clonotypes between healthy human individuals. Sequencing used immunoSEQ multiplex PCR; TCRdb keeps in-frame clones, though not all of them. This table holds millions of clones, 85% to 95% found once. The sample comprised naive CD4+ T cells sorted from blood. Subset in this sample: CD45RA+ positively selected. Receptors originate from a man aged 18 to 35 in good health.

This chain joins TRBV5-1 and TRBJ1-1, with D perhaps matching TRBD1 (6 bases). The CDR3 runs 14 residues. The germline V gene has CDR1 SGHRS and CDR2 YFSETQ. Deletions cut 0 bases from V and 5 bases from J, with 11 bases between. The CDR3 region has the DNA TGCGCCAGCAGCTTGGTTGTGGGGGCGACTGAAGCTTTCTTT. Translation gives CASSLVVGATEAFF.

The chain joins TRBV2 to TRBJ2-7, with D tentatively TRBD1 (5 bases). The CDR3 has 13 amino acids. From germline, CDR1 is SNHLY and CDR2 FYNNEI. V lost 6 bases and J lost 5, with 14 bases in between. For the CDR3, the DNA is TGTGCCAGCAGCCGGCAAGGGGTCCACGAGCAGTACTTC. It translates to CASSRQGVHEQYF. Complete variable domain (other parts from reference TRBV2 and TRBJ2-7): EPEVTQTPSHQVTQMGQEVILRCVPISNHLYFYWYRQILGQKVEFLVSFYNNEISEKSEIFDDQFSVERPDGSNFTLKIRSTKLEDSAMYFCASSRQGVHEQYFGPGTRLTVT.

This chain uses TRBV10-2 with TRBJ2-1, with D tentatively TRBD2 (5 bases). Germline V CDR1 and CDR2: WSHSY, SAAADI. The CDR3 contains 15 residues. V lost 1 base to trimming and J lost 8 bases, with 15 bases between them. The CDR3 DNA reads TGCGCCAGCAGTGAGTGGCGGGTAGACGAATATGAGCAGTTCTTC. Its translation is CASSEWRVDEYEQFF.

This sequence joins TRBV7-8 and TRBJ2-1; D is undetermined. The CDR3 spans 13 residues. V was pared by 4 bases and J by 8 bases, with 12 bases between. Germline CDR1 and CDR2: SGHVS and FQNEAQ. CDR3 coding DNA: TGTGCCAGCAGCTCGTACAAGCTGGATGAGCAGTTCTTC. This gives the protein CASSSYKLDEQFF.

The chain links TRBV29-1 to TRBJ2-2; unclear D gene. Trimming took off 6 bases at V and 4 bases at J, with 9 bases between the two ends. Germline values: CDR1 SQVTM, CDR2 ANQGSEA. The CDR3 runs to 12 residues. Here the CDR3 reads CSVKRSTGELFF. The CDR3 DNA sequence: TGCAGCGTAAAACGGTCCACCGGGGAGCTGTTTTTT.

The CDR3 loop is CASSLGLQSYNEQFF. The CDR3 DNA follows: TGTGCCAGCAGCTTGGGACTACAGTCTTACAATGAGCAGTTCTTC. The chain is built from TRBV7-2 and TRBJ2-1; 7 bases agree with TRBD2. Germline loops: CDR1 SGHTA, CDR2 FQGNSA. The CDR3 has 15 amino acids. V shed 3 bases, J shed 4 bases, and the junction held 6 bases outside the gene matches.

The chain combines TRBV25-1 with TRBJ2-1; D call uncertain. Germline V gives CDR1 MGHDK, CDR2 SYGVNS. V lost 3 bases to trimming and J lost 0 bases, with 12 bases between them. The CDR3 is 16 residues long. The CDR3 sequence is CASSDLSSSSYNEQFF. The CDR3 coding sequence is TGTGCCAGCAGTGACCTCTCCTCCAGCTCCTACAATGAGCAGTTCTTC.

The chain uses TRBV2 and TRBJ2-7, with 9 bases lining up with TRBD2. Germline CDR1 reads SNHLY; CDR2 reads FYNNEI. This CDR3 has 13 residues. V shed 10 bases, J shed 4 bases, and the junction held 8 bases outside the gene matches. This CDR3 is CATRAGGPYEQYF. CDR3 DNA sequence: TGTGCCACCCGTGCGGGGGGGCCTTACGAGCAGTACTTC.

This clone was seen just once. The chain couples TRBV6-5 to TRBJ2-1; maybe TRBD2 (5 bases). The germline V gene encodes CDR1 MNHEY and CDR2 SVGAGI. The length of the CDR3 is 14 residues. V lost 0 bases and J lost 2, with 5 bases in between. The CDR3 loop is CASSYSGAYNEQFF. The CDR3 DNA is TGTGCCAGCAGTTACTCGGGAGCCTACAATGAGCAGTTCTTC.

DNA of the CDR3: TGTGCCATCAGTGACTTTCTTAGTAACACTGAAGCTTTCTTT. Translation: CAISDFLSNTEAFF. The chain has TRBV10-3 and TRBJ1-1; D unresolved. The V end lost 3 bases, the J end lost 2 bases, and 10 bases lay between the germline ends. Germline loops: CDR1 ENHRY, CDR2 SYGVKD. This CDR3 spans 14 amino acids.

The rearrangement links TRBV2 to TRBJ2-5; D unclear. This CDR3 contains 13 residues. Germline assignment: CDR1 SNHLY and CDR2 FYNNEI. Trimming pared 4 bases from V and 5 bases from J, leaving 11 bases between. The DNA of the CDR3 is TGTGCCAGCAGTGGACCGCTGGGGGAGACCCAGTACTTC. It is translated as CASSGPLGETQYF. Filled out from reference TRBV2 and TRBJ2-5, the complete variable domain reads EPEVTQTPSHQVTQMGQEVILRCVPISNHLYFYWYRQILGQKVEFLVSFYNNEISEKSEIFDDQFSVERPDGSNFTLKIRSTKLEDSAMYFCASSGPLGETQYFGPGTRLLVL.

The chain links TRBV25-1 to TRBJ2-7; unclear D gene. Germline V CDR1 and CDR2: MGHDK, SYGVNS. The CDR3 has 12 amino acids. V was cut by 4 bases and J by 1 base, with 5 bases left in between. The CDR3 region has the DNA TGTGCCAGCAGTGCGCCGTCCTACGAGCAGTACTTC. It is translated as CASSAPSYEQYF.

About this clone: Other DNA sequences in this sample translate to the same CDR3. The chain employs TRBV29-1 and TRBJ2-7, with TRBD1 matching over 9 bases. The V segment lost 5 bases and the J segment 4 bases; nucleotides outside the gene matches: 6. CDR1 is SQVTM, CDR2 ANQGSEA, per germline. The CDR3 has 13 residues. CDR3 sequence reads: CSVSGTGRYEQYF. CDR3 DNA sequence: TGCAGCGTTTCCGGGACAGGGAGATACGAGCAGTACTTC.

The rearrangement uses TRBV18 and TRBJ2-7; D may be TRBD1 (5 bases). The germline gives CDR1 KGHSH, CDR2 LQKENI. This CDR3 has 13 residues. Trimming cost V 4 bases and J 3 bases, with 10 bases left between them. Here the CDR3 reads CASSLHRIYEQYF. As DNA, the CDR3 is TGTGCCAGCTCACTTCACAGGATCTACGAGCAGTACTTC. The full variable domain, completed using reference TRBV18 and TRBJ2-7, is NAGVMQNPRHLVRRRGQEARLRCSPMKGHSHVYWYRQLPEEGLKFMVYLQKENIIDESGMPKERFSAEFPKEGPSILRIQQVVRGDSAAYFCASSLHRIYEQYFGPGTRLTVT.

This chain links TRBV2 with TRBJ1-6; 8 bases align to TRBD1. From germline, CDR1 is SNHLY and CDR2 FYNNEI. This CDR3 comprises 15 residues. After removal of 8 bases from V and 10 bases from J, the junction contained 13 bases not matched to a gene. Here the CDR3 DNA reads TGTGCCAGCCACACAGGGGGAAGAGGGTTCTCACCCCTCCACTTT. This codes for CASHTGGRGFSPLHF.

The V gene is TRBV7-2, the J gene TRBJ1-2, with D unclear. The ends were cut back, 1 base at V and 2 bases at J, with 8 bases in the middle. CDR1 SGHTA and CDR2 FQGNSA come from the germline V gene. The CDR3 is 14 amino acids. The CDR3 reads CASSLGIGNYGYTF. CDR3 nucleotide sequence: TGTGCCAGCAGCTTAGGCATCGGAAACTATGGCTACACCTTC.

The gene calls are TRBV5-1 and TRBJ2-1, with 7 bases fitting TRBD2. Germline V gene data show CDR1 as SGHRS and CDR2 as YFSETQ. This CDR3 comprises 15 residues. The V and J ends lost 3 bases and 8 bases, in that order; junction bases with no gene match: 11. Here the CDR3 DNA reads TGCGCCAGCAGCTCCCCGGGAGGACCGGGGGATGAGCAGTTCTTC. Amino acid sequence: CASSSPGGPGDEQFF.

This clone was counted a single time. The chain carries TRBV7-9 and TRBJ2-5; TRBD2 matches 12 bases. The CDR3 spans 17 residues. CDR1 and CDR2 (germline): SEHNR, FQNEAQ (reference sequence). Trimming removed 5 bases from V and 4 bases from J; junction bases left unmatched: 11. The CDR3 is CASSRLAGVGGGETQYF. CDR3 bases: TGTGCCAGCAGCCGACTAGCGGGAGTAGGCGGGGGAGAGACCCAGTACTTC.

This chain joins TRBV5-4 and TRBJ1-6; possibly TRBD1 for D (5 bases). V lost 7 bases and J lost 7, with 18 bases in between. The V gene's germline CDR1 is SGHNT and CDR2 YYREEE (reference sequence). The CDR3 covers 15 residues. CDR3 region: CASSQGFSQNSPLHF. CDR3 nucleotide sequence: TGTGCCAGCTCGCAGGGTTTTAGTCAAAATTCACCCCTCCACTTT.

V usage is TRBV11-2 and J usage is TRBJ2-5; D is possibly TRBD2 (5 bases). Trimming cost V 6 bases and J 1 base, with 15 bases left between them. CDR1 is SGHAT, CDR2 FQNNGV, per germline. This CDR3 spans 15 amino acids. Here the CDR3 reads CASRVMGGPQETQYF. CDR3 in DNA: TGTGCCAGCAGGGTGATGGGCGGGCCCCAAGAGACCCAGTACTTC.

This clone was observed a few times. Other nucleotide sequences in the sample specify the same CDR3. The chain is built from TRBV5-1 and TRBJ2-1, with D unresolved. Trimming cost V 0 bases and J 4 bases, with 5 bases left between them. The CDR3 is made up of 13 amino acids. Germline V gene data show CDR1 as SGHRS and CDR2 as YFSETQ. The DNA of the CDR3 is TGCGCCAGCAGCTTGGGTCAGTACAATGAGCAGTTCTTC. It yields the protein CASSLGQYNEQFF.